The 5 T cell receptor beta chains below were found in one sample sequenced in a study of blood T cell repertoires in COVID-19. The method was immunoSEQ multiplex PCR; TCRdb's version includes in-frame clones alone and lacks a portion of them. Altogether 90,000 to 100,000 clones are present, approximately 83% being singletons, with the ten largest covering about 6.3%. The sample taken for sequencing was peripheral blood. The receptors originated from a man aged 55 to 70 with acute or convalescent COVID-19.

Only a few counts were recorded for this clone. J is TRBJ1-6 and V is TRBV21-1. TRBV21-1 is listed as a pseudogene. CDR3 length equals 17 residues. CDR3 protein: CASSKERAREDNSPLHF. CDR3 DNA sequence: TGTGCCAGCAGCAAAGAGAGGGCCAGGGAGGATAATTCACCCCTCCACTTT.

The rearrangement uses TRBV6-5 and TRBJ2-2; TRBD1 agrees at 7 bases. From germline, CDR1 is MNHEY and CDR2 SVGAGI. This CDR3 comprises 15 residues. V lost 7 bases, J lost 6 bases, and 11 bases stayed unmatched. The CDR3 region is CASTWGTVDPGELFF. Written as DNA, the CDR3 is TGTGCCAGCACCTGGGGGACAGTCGATCCCGGGGAGCTGTTTTTT.

The table lists this clone with a few counts. The V gene is TRBV10-3, the J gene TRBJ2-2; TRBD1 aligns across 10 bases. V lost 10 bases and J lost 5; bases outside the gene matches: 7. This CDR3 comprises 14 residues. The germline V gene has CDR1 ENHRY and CDR2 SYGVKD. The CDR3: CATWTGGGTGELFF. In DNA, the CDR3 is TGTGCCACCTGGACAGGGGGAGGGACCGGGGAGCTGTTTTTT.

This chain connects TRBV29-1 to TRBJ2-3; possible D gene TRBD2, 6 bases. V was pared by 8 bases and J by 0 bases, with 9 bases between. Germline V lookup: CDR1 SQVTM, CDR2 ANQGSEA. This CDR3 spans 12 amino acids. In nucleotides, the CDR3 is TGCAGCTCCGGAGGGAGCACAGATACGCAGTATTTT. Its protein is CSSGGSTDTQYF.

This clone was counted once. The gene calls are TRBV3-1 (or the pseudogene TRBV3-2) and TRBJ2-7; the D gene is possibly TRBD1 (5 bases). Germline lookup yields CDR1 LGHDT and CDR2 YNNKEL (reference sequence). Trimming pared 2 bases from V and 3 bases from J, leaving 11 bases between. CDR3 length equals 14 residues. The CDR3 nucleotides read TGTGCCAGCAGCCAACCCCCGACAGACTACGAGCAGTACTTC. Protein: CASSQPPTDYEQYF.